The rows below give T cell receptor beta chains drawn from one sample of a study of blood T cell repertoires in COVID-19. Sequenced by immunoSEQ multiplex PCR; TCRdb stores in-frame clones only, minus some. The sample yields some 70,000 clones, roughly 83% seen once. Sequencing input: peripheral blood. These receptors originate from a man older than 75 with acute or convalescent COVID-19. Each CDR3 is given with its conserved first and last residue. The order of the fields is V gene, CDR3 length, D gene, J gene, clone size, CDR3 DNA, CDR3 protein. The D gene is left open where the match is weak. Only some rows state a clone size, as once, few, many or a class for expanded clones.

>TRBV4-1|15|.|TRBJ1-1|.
TGCGCCAGCAGCCAAGAAGAGACAACGAACACTGAAGCTTTCTTT
CASSQEETTNTEAFF
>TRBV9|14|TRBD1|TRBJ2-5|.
TGTGCCAGCAGCGAAGGGGGCTTCCGAGAGACCCAGTACTTC
CASSEGGFRETQYF
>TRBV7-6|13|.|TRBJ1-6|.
TGTGCCAGCAGCACTACAGGGAATTCACCCCTCCACTTT
CASSTTGNSPLHF
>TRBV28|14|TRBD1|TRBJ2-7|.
TGTGCCAGCAGTTTCAGGGGGCGCCGTTACGAGCAGTACTTC
CASSFRGRRYEQYF
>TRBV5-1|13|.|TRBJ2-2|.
TGCGCCAGCAAGGTGGCCGACACCGGGGAACTGTTTTTT
CASKVADTGELFF
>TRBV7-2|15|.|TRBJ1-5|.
TGTGCCAGCGCAACAGTGGCTGTAAGCAATCAGCCCCAGCATTTT
CASATVAVSNQPQHF
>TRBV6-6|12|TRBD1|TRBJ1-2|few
TGTGCCAGCAGTTCAGGGGGCGTAGGCTACACCTTC
CASSSGGVGYTF
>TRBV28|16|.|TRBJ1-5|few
TGTGCCAGCAGTTTAGGTTTCAGGGTAGTCAATCAGCCCCAGCATTTT
CASSLGFRVVNQPQHF
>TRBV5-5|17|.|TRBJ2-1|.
TGTGCCAGCAGCTTGGCCGGCGGGCAGGTCGCCTACAATGAGCAGTTCTTC
CASSLAGGQVAYNEQFF
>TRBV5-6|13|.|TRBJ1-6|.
TGTGCCAGCAGCTCCTCAACGGTCCCACCCCTCCACTTT
CASSSSTVPPLHF
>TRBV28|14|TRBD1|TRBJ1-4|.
TGTGCCAGCAGTTTGGGGACAGGGCTTGAAAAACTGTTTTTT
CASSLGTGLEKLFF
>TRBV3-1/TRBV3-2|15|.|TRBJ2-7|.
TGTGCCAGCAGCCAAGCATCGGGGGGCGCCTACGAGCAGTACTTC
CASSQASGGAYEQYF
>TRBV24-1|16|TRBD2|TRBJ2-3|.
TGTGCCACCAGTGGTTTTGGGGGGGGTCGCACAGATACGCAGTATTTT
CATSGFGGGRTDTQYF
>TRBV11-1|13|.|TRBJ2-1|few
TGTGCCAGCAGTCAAGACAGCTACAATGAGCAGTTCTTC
CASSQDSYNEQFF
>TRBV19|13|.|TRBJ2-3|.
TGTGCCAGTAGCAGGCACAGGGACGATACGCAGTATTTT
CASSRHRDDTQYF
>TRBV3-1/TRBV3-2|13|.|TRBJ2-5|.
TGTGCCAGCAGCCTGGATTTCCAGGGGACCCAGTACTTC
CASSLDFQGTQYF
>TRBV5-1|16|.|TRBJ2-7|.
TGCGCCAGCAGCCCTTCACCGCGGACAGCTTCCTACGAGCAGTACTTC
CASSPSPRTASYEQYF
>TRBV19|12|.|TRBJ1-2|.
TGTGCCAGTAGGACAGGTCCCTATGGCTACACCTTC
CASRTGPYGYTF
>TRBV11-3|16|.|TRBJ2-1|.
TGTGCCAGCAGCTTAGGACGGGAGAGGTCCTACAATGAGCAGTTCTTC
CASSLGRERSYNEQFF
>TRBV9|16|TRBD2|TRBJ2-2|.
TGTGCCAGCAGCACTCTAGCGGGGGGGCTTACCGGGGAGCTGTTTTTT
CASSTLAGGLTGELFF
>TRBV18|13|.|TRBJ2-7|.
TGTGCCAGCTCACCTTCGAGCTCCTACGAGCAGTACTTC
CASSPSSSYEQYF
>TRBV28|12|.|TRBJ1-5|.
TGTGCCAGCAGTCCTTCCAATCAGCCCCAGCATTTT
CASSPSNQPQHF
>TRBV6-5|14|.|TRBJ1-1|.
TGTGCCACCCACGGAGGGCCGGCGTACACTGAAGCTTTCTTT
CATHGGPAYTEAFF
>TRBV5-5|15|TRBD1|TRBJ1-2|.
TGTGCCAGCAGCCCGCGAGGAGGGGGCGCCTATGGCTACACCTTC
CASSPRGGGAYGYTF
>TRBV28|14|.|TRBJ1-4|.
TGTGCCAGCAGCGGCCCCGGCAGCGTAGAAAAACTGTTTTTT
CASSGPGSVEKLFF
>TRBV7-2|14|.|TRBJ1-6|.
TGTGCCAGCAGCCGGACAACGGATAATTCACCCCTCCACTTT
CASSRTTDNSPLHF
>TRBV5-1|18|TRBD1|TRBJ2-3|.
TGCGCCAGCAGCCAGGGGGACCTTACACGGGTTGGCACAGATACGCAGTATTTT
CASSQGDLTRVGTDTQYF
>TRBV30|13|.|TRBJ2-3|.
TGTGCCTCCGGGGGGCTGAACACAGATACGCAGTATTTT
CASGGLNTDTQYF
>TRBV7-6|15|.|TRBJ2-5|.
TGTGCCAGCAGCTTACGGACTCGGGTGGGAGAGACCCAGTACTTC
CASSLRTRVGETQYF
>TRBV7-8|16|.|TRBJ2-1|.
TGTGCCAGCATCCCGCCGGGGGACTTAAGACACAATGAGCAGTTCTTC
CASIPPGDLRHNEQFF
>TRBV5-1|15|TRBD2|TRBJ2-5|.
TGCGCCAGCAGCCGCGGGGGGGCGAGGGAGGAGACCCAGTACTTC
CASSRGGAREETQYF
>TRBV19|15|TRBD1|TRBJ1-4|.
TGTGCCAGTAGCCCCCGGGAGGGGGCCTTCGAAAAACTGTTTTTT
CASSPREGAFEKLFF
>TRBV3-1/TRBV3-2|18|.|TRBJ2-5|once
TGTGCCAGCAGCCAAGATTATGGGGAGTTAACGACGGTGGAGACCCAGTACTTC
CASSQDYGELTTVETQYF
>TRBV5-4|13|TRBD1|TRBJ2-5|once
TGTGCCAGCAGTTCCGGGACAGAAGAGACCCAGTACTTC
CASSSGTEETQYF
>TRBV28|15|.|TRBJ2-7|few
TGTGCCAGCAGTTCCGGACAGCGTCCCTCCTACGAGCAGTACTTC
CASSSGQRPSYEQYF
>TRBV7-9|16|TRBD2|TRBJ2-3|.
TGTGCCAGCAGCCGATTAGCGGGGGACGACACAGATACGCAGTATTTT
CASSRLAGDDTDTQYF
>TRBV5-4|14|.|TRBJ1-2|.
TGTGCCAGCAGCTCCGGGTCTGCGTCCGGGGGCTACACCTTC
CASSSGSASGGYTF
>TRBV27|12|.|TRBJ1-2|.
TGTGCCAGCAGGACAGCCAACTATGGCTACACCTTC
CASRTANYGYTF
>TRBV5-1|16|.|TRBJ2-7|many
TGCGCCAGCAGCTTCGTAATTGACAACCCGACCTACGAGCAGTACTTC
CASSFVIDNPTYEQYF
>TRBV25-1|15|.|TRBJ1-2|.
TGTGCCAGCAGTGAAATCGACAGAACCTTCTATGGCTACACCTTC
CASSEIDRTFYGYTF